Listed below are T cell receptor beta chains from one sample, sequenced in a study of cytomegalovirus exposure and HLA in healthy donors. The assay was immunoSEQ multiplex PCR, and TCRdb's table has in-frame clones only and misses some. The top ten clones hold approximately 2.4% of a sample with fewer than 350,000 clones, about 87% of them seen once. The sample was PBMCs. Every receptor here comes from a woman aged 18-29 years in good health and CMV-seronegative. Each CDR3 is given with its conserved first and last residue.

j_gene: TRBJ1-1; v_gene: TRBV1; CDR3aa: CTSSQDTGRNTEAFF
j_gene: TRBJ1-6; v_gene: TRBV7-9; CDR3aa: CASSLEAPGSPLHF
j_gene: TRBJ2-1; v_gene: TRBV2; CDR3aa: CAGEVNNEQFF
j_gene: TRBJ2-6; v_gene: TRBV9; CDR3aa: CASSGRETGANVLTF
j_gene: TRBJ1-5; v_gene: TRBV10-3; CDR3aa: CAIRQGDHQPQHF
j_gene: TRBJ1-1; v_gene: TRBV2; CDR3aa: CASSLGGGTEAFF
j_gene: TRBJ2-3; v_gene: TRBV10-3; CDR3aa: CAIKLPSTDTQYF
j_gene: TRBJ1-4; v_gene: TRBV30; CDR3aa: CAWGQGKPTNEKLFF
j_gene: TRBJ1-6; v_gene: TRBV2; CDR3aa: CASSRDRGSPLHF
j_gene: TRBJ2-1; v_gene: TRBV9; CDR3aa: CASSVGALSSAGTEQFF
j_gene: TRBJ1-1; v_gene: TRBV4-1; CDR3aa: CASSLGQANTEAFF
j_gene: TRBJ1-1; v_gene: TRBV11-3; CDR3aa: CASSFTAAGEAFF
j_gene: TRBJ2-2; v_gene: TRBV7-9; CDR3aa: CASSLASETGELFF
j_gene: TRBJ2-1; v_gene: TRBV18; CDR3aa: CASSTSHTAYNEQFF
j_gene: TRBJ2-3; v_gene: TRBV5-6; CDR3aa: CASSLGSGGGTDTQYF
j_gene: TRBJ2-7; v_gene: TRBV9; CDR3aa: CASSVDSGPSYEQYF
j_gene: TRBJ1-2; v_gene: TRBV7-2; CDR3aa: CASSPGGGQGSGYTF
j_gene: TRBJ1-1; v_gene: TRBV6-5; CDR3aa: CASKRGGGVAFF
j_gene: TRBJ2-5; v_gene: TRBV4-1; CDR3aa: CASSHRDRMQETQYF
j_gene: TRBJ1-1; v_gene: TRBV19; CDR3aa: CASMPGVDTEAFF
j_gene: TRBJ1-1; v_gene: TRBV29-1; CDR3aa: CSATSTGGNLGFF
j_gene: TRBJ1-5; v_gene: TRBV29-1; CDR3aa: CSVEQGSNQPQHF
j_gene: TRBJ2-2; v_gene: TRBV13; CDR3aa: CASSSRSAGPSNTGELFF
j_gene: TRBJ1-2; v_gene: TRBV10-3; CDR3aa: CAIRKTGGDDGYTF
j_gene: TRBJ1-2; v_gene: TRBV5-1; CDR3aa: CASSLLQGGYGYTF
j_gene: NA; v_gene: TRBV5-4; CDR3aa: CASSLGQRGFYEQYF
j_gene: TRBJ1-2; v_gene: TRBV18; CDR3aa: CASSPTTGFDPYGYTF
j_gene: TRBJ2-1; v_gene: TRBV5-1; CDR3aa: CASKQAGEYNEQFF
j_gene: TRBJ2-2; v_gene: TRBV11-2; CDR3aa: CASSSGFGGGHTGELFF
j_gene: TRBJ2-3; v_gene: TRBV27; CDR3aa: CASSSPGLAADTQYF
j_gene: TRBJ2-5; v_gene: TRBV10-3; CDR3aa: CAISEGLAVQETQYF
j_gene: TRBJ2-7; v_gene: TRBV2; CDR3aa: CASSDFRSSYEQYF
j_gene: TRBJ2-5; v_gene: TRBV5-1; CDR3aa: CASSLEGGGVEETQYF
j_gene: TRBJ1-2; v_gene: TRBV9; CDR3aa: CASSVLEGANYGYTF
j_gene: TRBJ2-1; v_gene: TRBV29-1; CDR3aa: CSVVWGDNEQFF
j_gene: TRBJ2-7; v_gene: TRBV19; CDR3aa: CASSIFGSGGYEQYF
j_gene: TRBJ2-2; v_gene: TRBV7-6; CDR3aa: CASLAGGKTGELFF
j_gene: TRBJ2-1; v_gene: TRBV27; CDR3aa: CASSLHSGQLYNEQFF
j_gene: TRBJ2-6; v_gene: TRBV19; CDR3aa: CASSINSGANVLTF
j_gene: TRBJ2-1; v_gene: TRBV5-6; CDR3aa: CASRLAGGPAYNEQFF
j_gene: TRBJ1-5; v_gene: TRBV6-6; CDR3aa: CASSRTGGENQPQHF
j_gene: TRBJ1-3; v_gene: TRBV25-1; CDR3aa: CASKPNRGLSGNTIYF
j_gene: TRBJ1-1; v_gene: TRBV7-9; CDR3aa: CASSEGRGWAFF
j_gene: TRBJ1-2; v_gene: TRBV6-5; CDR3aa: CASRELANYGYTF